This is a list of T cell receptor beta chains from one sample in a study of T-cell reconstitution after alpha-beta-depleted transplantation in children. TCRdb ran MiXCR on the PCR reads and lists one entry per CDR3 protein. This table holds 500,000 to 650,000 distinct CDR3 sequences, more than 9.5% found once. Sequenced here: PBMCs, mostly from graft donor cells, sampled 180 days after TCRalphabeta/CD19-depleted stem cell transplant. The receptor source for this set is a female patient between 2 and 15 years old who had a stem cell transplant for aplastic anemia, so the T cells may come from the graft donor. Each CDR3 is given with its conserved first and last residue. A D gene is named only where the DNA matches it firmly. Rows may omit the clone size; those that give it use once, few, many or a size class.

j_call clone_size d_call v_call cdr3_aa cdr3_nt
TRBJ2-7 - - TRBV10-3 CATGTQDHEQYF TGTGCCACCGGGACACAAGACCACGAGCAGTACTTC
TRBJ2-1 - - TRBV11-2 CASSTRGSRGLRNNEQFF TGTGCCAGCAGCACAAGGGGCTCGCGAGGGCTGAGAAATAATGAGCAGTTCTTC
TRBJ2-1 few - TRBV18 CASSQVAYNEQFF TGTGCCAGCTCCCAGGTTGCCTACAATGAGCAGTTCTTC
TRBJ2-7 - TRBD2 TRBV12-3/TRBV12-4 CASSSTSEYSYEQYF TGTGCCAGCAGTTCGACTAGCGAGTACTCCTACGAGCAGTACTTC
TRBJ1-5 many - TRBV12-3/TRBV12-4 CASSLRGASNQPQHF TGTGCCAGCAGTTTACGGGGGGCTTCCAATCAGCCCCAGCATTTT
TRBJ1-2 many - TRBV10-3 CAISDEGYGYTF TGTGCCATCAGTGACGAAGGCTATGGCTACACCTTC
TRBJ2-1 few - TRBV7-2 CASSSNIVEQFF TGTGCCAGCAGCTCCAACATCGTGGAGCAGTTCTTC
TRBJ1-1 - - TRBV20-1 CSVPGWTTEAFF TGCAGTGTCCCGGGCTGGACCACTGAAGCTTTCTTT
TRBJ2-5 - - TRBV19 CASSINPTSSHRDEQSETQYF TGTGCCAGTAGTATAAACCCCACAAGCAGCCACAGGGACGAGCAGTCCGAGACCCAGTACTTC
TRBJ2-5 few TRBD2 TRBV7-8 CASSFLSGRAGETQYF TGTGCCAGCAGCTTCCTTTCAGGGAGGGCTGGGGAGACCCAGTACTTC
TRBJ2-3 - TRBD2 TRBV10-3 CAISEWTSGDTSTDTQYF TGTGCCATCAGTGAGTGGACTAGCGGAGACACTAGCACAGATACGCAGTATTTT
TRBJ1-2 - TRBD1 TRBV5-1 CASSFLSRLRPTGGRDYYGYTF TGCGCCAGCAGCTTCTTGTCGCGCCTTCGGCCAACAGGGGGCCGGGATTACTATGGCTACACCTTC
TRBJ2-7 - - TRBV25-1 CASSEWGYEQYF TGTGCCAGCAGTGAATGGGGGTACGAGCAGTACTTC
TRBJ2-2 many - TRBV25-1 CASSGRGNTGELFF TGTGCCAGCAGTGGTCGAGGTAACACCGGGGAGCTGTTTTTT